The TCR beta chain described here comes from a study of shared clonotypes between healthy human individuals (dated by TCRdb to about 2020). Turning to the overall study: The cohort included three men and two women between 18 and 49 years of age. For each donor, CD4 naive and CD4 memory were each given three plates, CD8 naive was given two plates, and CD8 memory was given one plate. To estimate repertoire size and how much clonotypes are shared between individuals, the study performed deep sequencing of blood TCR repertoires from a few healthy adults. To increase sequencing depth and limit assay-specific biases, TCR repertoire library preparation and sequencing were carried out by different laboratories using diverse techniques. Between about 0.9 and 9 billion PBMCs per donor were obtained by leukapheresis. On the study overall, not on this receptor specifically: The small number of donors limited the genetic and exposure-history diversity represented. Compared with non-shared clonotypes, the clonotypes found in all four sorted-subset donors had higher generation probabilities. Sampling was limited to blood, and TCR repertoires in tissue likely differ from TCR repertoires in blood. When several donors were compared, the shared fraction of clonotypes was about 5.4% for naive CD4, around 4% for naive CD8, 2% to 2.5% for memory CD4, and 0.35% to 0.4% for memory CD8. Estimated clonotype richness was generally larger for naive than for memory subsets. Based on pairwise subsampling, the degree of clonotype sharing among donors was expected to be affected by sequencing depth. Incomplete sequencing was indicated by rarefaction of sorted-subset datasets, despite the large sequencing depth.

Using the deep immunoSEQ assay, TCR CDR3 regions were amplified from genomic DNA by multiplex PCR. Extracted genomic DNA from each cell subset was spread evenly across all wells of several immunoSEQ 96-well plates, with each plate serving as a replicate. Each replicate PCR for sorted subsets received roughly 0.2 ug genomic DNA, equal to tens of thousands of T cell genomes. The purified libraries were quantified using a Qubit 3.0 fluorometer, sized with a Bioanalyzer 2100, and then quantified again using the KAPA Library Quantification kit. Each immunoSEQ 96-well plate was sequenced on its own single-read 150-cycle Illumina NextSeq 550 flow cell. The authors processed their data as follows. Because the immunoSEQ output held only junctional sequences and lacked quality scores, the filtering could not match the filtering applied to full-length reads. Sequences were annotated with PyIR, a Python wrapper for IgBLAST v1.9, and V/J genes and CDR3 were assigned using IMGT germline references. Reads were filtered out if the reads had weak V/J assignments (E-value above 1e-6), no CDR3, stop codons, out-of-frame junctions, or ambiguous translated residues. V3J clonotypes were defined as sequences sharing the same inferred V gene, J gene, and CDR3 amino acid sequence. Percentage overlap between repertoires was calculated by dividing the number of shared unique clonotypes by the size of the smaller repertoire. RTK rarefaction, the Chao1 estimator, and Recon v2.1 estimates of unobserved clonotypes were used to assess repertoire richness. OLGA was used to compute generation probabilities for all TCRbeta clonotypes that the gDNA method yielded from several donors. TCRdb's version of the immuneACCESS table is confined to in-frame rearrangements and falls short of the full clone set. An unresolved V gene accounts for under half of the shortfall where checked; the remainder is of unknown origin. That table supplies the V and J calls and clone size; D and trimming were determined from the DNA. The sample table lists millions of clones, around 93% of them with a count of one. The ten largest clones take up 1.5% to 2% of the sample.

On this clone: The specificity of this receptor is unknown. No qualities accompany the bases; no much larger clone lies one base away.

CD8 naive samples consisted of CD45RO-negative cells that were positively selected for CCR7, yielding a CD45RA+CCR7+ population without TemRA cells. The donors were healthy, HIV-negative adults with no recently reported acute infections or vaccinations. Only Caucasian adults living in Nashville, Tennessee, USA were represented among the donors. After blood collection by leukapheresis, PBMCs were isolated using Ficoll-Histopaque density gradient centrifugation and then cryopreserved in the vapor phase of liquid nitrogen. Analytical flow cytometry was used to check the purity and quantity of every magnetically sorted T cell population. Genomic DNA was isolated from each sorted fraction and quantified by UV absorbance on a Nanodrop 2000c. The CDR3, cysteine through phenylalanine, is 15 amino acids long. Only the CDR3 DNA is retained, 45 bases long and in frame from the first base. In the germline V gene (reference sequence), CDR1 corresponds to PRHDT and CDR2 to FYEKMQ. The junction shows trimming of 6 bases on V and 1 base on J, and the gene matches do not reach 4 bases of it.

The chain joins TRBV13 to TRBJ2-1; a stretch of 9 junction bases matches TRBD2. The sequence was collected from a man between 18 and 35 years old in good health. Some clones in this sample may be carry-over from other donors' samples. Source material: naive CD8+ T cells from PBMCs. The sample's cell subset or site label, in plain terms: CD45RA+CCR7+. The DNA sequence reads TGTGCCAGCAGATGGCGGGAGGGGTCCTACAATGAGCAGTTCTTC. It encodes CASRWREGSYNEQFF.